These 10 T cell receptor beta chains share one sample of origin, sequenced in a study of OX40 agonist ivuxolimab in advanced cancers. The repertoire was sequenced with immunoSEQ multiplex PCR; TCRdb's copy has only in-frame clones and lacks some. The sample has 70,000 or so clones, more than 80% seen once. Specimen: CD4+ or CD8+ T cells sorted from blood, collected in a trial of the OX40 agonist ivuxolimab. These receptors came from an adult with an advanced solid tumor such as melanoma, head and neck, liver or kidney cancer.

The chain uses TRBV7-2 and TRBJ2-1; 9 positions agree with TRBD1. V dropped 5 bases and J dropped 7; count of bases not matched to a gene: 12. Germline CDR1 is SGHTA and CDR2 is FQGNSA. The CDR3 covers 16 residues. The CDR3 bases are TGTGCCAGCAGCCGGCGCCGGGACAGGGCGGTAAATGAGCAGTTCTTC. Protein product: CASSRRRDRAVNEQFF.

The V gene is TRBV28, the J gene TRBJ2-7, with D unresolved. Germline V lookup: CDR1 MDHEN, CDR2 SYDVKM. The CDR3 has 14 residues. V was cut by 2 bases and J by 2 bases, with 10 bases left in between. CDR3: CASSLPGTAYEQYF. CDR3 DNA: TGTGCCAGCAGTTTACCCGGCACAGCCTACGAGCAGTACTTC.

This sequence joins TRBV15 and TRBJ2-3; 9 bases map to TRBD2. J was trimmed by 0 bases and V by 1 base; bases with no gene match: 20. The CDR3 loop spans 22 amino acids. Germline V gene sequence: CDR1 LNHNV, CDR2 YYDKDF (reference sequence). CDR3 sequence: CATSRAPGTSLSAIASTDTQYF. Written as DNA, the CDR3 is TGTGCCACCAGCAGAGCGCCCGGGACTAGCTTGTCGGCTATCGCTAGCACAGATACGCAGTATTTT.

This clone has more than one count but fewer than ten. This chain's CDR3 is CASRMNRVNTEAFF. CDR3 DNA sequence: TGTGCCAGCAGGATGAACAGGGTTAACACTGAAGCTTTCTTT. The chain combines TRBV9 with TRBJ1-1; D might be TRBD1 (6 bases). V dropped 5 bases and J dropped 2 bases, with 13 bases sitting between them. In germline, CDR1 is SGDLS, CDR2 YYNGEE. This CDR3 is built from 14 residues.

In its sample, this clone was seen a few times. The V gene is TRBV5-4, the J gene TRBJ1-2; 7 nucleotides line up with TRBD1. This CDR3 has 14 amino acids. CDR1 SGHNT and CDR2 YYREEE come from the germline V gene (reference sequence). With 4 bases clipped from V and 8 bases from J, the junction kept 11 bases outside the gene matches. CDR3 in DNA: TGTGCCAGCAGCACACCGACAGGGAGTTGGGGCTACACCTTC. Amino acid sequence: CASSTPTGSWGYTF.

The chain recombines TRBV29-1 with TRBJ1-5; possible D gene TRBD1, 6 bases. The V gene lost 4 bases and the J gene lost 0 bases, with 10 bases spanning the gap. The CDR3 is made up of 14 amino acids. Germline CDR1 reads SQVTM; CDR2 reads ANQGSEA. The CDR3 DNA reads as TGCAGCGTTGCACCCAGGGGTAGCAATCAGCCCCAGCATTTT. Translating it yields CSVAPRGSNQPQHF.

This sequence joins TRBV5-1 and TRBJ1-1, with D unresolved. The V end was cut by 1 base, the J end by 0 bases, with 4 bases between. This CDR3 spans 13 amino acids. Germline CDR1 SGHRS, CDR2 YFSETQ. The CDR3 DNA reads TGCGCCAGCAGCTTGCAGATGAACACTGAAGCTTTCTTT. This codes for CASSLQMNTEAFF.

The rearrangement joins TRBV14 to TRBJ2-7, with D perhaps matching TRBD2 (5 bases). The V gene's germline CDR1 is SGHDN and CDR2 FVKESK. There are 11 residues in the CDR3. DNA of the CDR3: TGTGGCTGGTCCGGGACCTACGAGCAGTACTTC. This codes for CGWSGTYEQYF.

This chain joins TRBV10-3 and TRBJ1-2, with 10 bases that match TRBD1. With V trimmed by 3 bases and J by 7 bases, 5 bases remained unmatched. Germline CDR1 and CDR2: ENHRY and SYGVKD. The CDR3 contains 14 residues. CDR3 in amino acids: CAISDTGQGFGYTF. As DNA, the CDR3 is TGTGCCATCAGTGACACGGGACAGGGGTTTGGCTACACCTTC.

The V and J genes are TRBV5-6 and TRBJ2-7, with D perhaps matching TRBD1 or TRBD2 (6 bases each). The CDR3 totals 17 residues. V lost 4 bases and J 2 bases, leaving 22 bases between the germline ends. Germline-derived CDR1 and CDR2 are SGHDT and YYEEEE. CDR3 DNA sequence: TGTGCCAGCAGCGGTGACAGGAGGGGGAGGTCAGCCTACGAGCAGTACTTC. Encoded protein: CASSGDRRGRSAYEQYF.